This T cell receptor (beta chain) was profiled in a study of cytomegalovirus exposure and HLA in healthy donors. Study-wide results and caveats: Subsequent analysis of the approximately 110 validation repertoires found a tendency for first-cohort TCR clusters to co-occur.

Using immunoSEQ multiplex PCR, the repertoire was profiled, and TCRdb retains in-frame clones only, with some absent. The sample records about 360,000 clones, roughly 90% being singletons. A remark on this clone: The antigen remains unidentified.

What was sequenced was PBMCs. The TCR was taken from a young woman in good health and CMV-seronegative.

CDR3 coding DNA: TGTGCCAGCAGCGTAGGGGGGGGTCAACAGCCCCAGCATTTT. It yields the protein CASSVGGGQQPQHF. The chain combines TRBV9 with TRBJ1-5, with a weak D call TRBD1 (5 bases). The CDR3 extends over 14 amino acids. Germline V lookup: CDR1 SGDLS, CDR2 YYNGEE. With 0 bases removed from V and 7 bases from J, the gap between germline ends came to 11 bases.